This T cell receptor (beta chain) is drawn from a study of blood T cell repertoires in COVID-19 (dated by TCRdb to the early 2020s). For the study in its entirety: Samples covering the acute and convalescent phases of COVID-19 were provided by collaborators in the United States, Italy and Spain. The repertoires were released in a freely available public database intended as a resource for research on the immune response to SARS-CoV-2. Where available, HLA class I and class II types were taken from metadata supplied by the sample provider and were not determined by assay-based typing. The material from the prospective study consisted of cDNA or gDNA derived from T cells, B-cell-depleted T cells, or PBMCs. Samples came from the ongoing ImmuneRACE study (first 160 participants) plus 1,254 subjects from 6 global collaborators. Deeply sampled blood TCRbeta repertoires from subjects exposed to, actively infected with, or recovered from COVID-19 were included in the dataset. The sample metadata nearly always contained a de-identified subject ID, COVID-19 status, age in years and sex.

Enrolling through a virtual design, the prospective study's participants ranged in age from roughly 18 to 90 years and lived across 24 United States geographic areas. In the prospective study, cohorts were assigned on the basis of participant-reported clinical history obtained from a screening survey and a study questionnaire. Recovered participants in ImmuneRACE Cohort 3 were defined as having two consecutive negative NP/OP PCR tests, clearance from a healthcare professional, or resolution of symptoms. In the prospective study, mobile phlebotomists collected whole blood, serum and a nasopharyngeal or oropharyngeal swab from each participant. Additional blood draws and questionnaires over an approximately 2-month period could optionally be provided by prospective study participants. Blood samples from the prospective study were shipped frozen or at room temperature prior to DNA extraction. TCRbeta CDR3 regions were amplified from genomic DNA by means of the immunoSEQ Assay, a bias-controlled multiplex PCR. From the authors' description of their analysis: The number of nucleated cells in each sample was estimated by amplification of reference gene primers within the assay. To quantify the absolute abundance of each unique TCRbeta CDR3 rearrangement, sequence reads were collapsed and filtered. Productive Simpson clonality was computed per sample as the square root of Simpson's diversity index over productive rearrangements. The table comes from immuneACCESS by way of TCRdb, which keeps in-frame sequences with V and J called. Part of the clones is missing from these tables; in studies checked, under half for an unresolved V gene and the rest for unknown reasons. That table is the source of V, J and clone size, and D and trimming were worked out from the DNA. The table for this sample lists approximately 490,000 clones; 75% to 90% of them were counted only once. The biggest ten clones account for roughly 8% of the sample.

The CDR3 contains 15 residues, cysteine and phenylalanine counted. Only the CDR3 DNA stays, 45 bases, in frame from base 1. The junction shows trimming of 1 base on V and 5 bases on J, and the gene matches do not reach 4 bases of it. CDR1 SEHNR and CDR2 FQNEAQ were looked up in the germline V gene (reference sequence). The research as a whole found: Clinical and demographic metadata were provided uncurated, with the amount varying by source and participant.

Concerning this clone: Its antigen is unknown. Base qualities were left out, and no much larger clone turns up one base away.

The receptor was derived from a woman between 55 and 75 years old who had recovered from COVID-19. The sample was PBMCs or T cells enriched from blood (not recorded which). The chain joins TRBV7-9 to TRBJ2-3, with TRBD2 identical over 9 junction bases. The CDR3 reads CASSLGARGGDTQYF. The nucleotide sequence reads TGTGCCAGCAGCTTAGGGGCGCGGGGGGGAGATACGCAGTATTTT.